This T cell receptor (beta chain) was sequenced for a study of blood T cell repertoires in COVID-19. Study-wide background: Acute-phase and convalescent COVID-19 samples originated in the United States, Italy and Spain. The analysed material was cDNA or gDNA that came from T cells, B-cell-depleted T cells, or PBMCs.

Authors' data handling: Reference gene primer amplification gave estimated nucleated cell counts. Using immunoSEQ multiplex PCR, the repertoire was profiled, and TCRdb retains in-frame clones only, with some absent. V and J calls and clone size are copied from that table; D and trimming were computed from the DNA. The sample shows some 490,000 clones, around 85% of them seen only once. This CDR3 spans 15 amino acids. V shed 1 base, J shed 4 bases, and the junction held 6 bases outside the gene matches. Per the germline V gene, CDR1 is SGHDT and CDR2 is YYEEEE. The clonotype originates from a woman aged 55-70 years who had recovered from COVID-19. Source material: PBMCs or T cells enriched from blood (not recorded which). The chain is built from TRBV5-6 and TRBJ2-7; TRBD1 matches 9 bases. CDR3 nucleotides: TGTGCCAGCAGCTTGACAGGGGGCGATAGTTACGAGCAGTACTTC. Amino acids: CASSLTGGDSYEQYF.